A single TCR beta chain is shown here with its context. Clones were sequenced by immunoSEQ multiplex PCR, and TCRdb holds only the in-frame ones, with some missing. The profile shows some 96,000 clones, about 84% of them singletons. The data were taken from a study of blood T cell repertoires in COVID-19. Study as a whole: PBMCs, B-cell-depleted T cells, or T cells provided the cDNA or gDNA that made up the material.

Germline assignment: CDR1 SGHKS and CDR2 YYEKEE (reference sequence). The V gene end was trimmed by 6 bases and the J gene end by 3 bases; junction bases not matched to a gene: 3. This CDR3 is built from 13 residues. The chain recombines TRBV5-5 with TRBJ2-7; 10 nucleotides line up with TRBD2. Input material: peripheral blood. The receptor comes from a human donor in a cohort sampled during active COVID-19. The CDR3 loop is CASKRTSGYEQYF. CDR3 DNA: TGTGCCAGCAAAAGGACTAGCGGCTACGAGCAGTACTTC. Full variable domain (remainder filled in from reference TRBV5-5 and TRBJ2-7): DAGVTQSPTHLIKTRGQQVTLRCSPISGHKSVSWYQQVLGQGPQFIFQYYEKEERGRGNFPDRFSARQFPNYSSELNVNALLLGDSALYLCASKRTSGYEQYFGPGTRLTVT.